Given below is one T cell receptor beta chain in context. Its specific antigen is unknown. No per-base quality is available; no much larger clone lies one base away. TCRdb lists the instrument as Illumina HiSeq 1500. TCRdb trimmed the raw reads at Q25, called clones with MiXCR and kept productive beta chains. One record per CDR3 amino acid sequence lists the most common genes and DNA. Here the sample has about 830,000 distinct CDR3 sequences; around a third occur a single time. About an eighth of the sample rests with the top ten. This entry is derived from a study of T cell repertoires in cytomegalovirus infection (dated by TCRdb to the late 2010s). Turning to the overall study: Peptide stimulations targeted recently identified HLA-C-restricted CMV epitopes, whose presentation resists viral immunomodulation, together with well-studied HLA-B-restricted epitopes. The HLA type of each donor mattered for the analysis, because public TCR beta signatures pointed to carriage of CMV infection along with the matching HLA type.

What the research found in general, with its limitations: In both this cohort and an independent roughly 350-donor cohort, the cumulative frequency of public TCR beta family members distinguished carriers of CMV infection plus the relevant HLA type. In the ex vivo response, HLA-C-restricted CMV-specific TCR beta clonotypes were dominant, and in two of eight donors the single most frequent clonotype came from this HLA-C-restricted group.

Sample treatment or condition, as interpreted from the label and publication: in vitro stimulation with specific CMV peptide epitopes to enrich CMV-specific T cells. Between the V and J ends, shortened by 0 bases and 9 bases respectively, the junction contains 13 bases. Including the terminal cysteine and phenylalanine, the CDR3 comprises 14 residues. The entry retains the CDR3 DNA only, 42 bases that are in frame from base 1. According to the germline V gene, CDR1 reads SGHDT and CDR2 reads YYEEEE. The input for sequencing was cultured CD8+ T cells from PBMCs, taken from culture after CMV antigen stimulation. The chain employs TRBV5-6 and TRBJ1-5; the D region possibly corresponds to TRBD1 (5 bases align). The clonotype was recovered from a human donor in good health (CMV status not recorded). Some clones in this sample may be carry-over from other donors' samples. CDR3 reads: CASSLGRGAWPQHF. The nucleotides are TGTGCCAGCAGCTTGGGGAGAGGGGCCTGGCCCCAGCATTTT.